This TCR beta chain was observed in a study of response to subunit inactivated influenza vaccine. General study findings and limits: With each seasonal influenza vaccination, the authors suggested, few new T cells are recruited.

TCRdb passed the RT-PCR reads through MiXCR, listing each CDR3 protein once. This table holds over 300,000 distinct CDR3 sequences, 21% found once. V trimming: 1 base; J trimming: 3 bases; junction bases outside the gene matches: 10. CDR3 length: 16 amino acids. Germline V lookup: CDR1 SQVTM, CDR2 ANQGSEA. On this clonotype itself: Its antigen is still unknown.

The source material was PBMCs from blood, sampled less than 22 months after vaccination. The receptor was derived from a man aged 45 to 75 who received an inactivated influenza vaccine. This chain connects TRBV29-1 to TRBJ2-3; 7 bases agree with TRBD2. The CDR3 region is CSVEGSFGEGTDTQYF. The DNA of the CDR3 is TGCAGCGTTGAAGGGAGCTTTGGGGAGGGGACAGATACGCAGTATTTT.